A single sample gave rise to the 13 T cell receptor beta chains below, sequenced in a study of cytotoxic CD8 clonotypes in ibrutinib-treated CLL. Profiling relied on immunoSEQ multiplex PCR, and the TCRdb table lists in-frame clones only, not all of them. This table holds approximately 160,000 clones, nearly 90% found once. The sequences come from PBMCs, collected at disease progression, from a patient treated with ibrutinib. The receptors stem from a human donor with chronic lymphocytic leukemia.

The chain employs TRBV29-1 and TRBJ2-1, with 8 bases aligning to TRBD2. This CDR3 has 15 residues. V dropped 7 bases and J dropped 6; count of bases not matched to a gene: 14. The V gene's germline CDR1 is SQVTM and CDR2 ANQGSEA. CDR3 nucleotides: TGCAGCGCCTCGGGGGCTATAGCGGGACGCAATGAGCAGTTCTTC. It encodes CSASGAIAGRNEQFF.

V is TRBV7-6 and J is TRBJ2-1; 9 bases are shared with TRBD2. The CDR3 covers 16 residues. CDR1 and CDR2 (germline): SGHVS, FNYEAQ. The ends lost 5 bases at V and 7 bases at J; junction bases unmatched: 12. CDR3 sequence (DNA): TGTGCCAGCAGCCCTAGACTAGCGGTTTACCGAAATGAGCAGTTCTTC. Translating gives CASSPRLAVYRNEQFF.

The chain is built from TRBV2 and TRBJ2-1; D is uncertain. Germline V gene lookup returns CDR1 SNHLY and CDR2 FYNNEI. The CDR3 runs 14 residues. V lost 11 bases and J lost 0, with 14 bases in between. The CDR3 here is CAARASFSYNEQFF. The CDR3 DNA is TGTGCCGCACGAGCGAGCTTCTCCTACAATGAGCAGTTCTTC.

The chain couples TRBV11-2 to TRBJ1-1; no reliable D call. Trimming shortened V by 3 bases and J by 2 bases, and 13 bases separated the two germline ends. The germline V gene encodes CDR1 SGHAT and CDR2 FQNNGV. This CDR3 has 15 amino acids. The DNA of the CDR3 is TGTGCCAGCAGCTTGAGACAAGACCTAAACACTGAAGCTTTCTTT. Amino acid sequence: CASSLRQDLNTEAFF.

The V and J genes are TRBV27 and TRBJ1-2, with a tentative D call TRBD1 (6 bases). There are 15 residues in the CDR3. The V end lost 3 bases, the J end lost 5 bases, and 16 bases lay between the germline ends. Germline-derived CDR1 and CDR2 are MNHEY and SMNVEV (reference sequence). In DNA, the CDR3 is TGTGCCAGCAGTTTCGGACAGCCAGCAGGGTATGGCTACACCTTC. It encodes CASSFGQPAGYGYTF.

This clone was counted between two and nine times. The chain links TRBV19 to TRBJ1-5, with a tentative D call TRBD1 (5 bases). V shed 3 bases and J shed 0 bases, with 9 bases lying between them. The CDR3 extends over 15 amino acids. In germline, CDR1 is LNHDA, CDR2 SQIVND (reference sequence). The CDR3, as DNA: TGTGCCAGTAGTATGGGGACTGCTAGCAATCAGCCCCAGCATTTT. Its protein product is CASSMGTASNQPQHF. Combining the CDR3 with reference TRBV19 and TRBJ1-5 gives the whole variable domain DGGITQSPKYLFRKEGQNVTLSCEQNLNHDAMYWYRQDPGQGLRLIYYSQIVNDFQKGDIAEGYSVSREKKESFPLTVTSAQKNPTAFYLCASSMGTASNQPQHFGDGTRLSIL.

The chain couples TRBV6-5 to TRBJ2-1, with D hard to call. The CDR3 consists of 15 residues. With 6 bases removed from V and 0 bases from J, the gap between germline ends came to 12 bases. Germline V gives CDR1 MNHEY, CDR2 SVGAGI. The CDR3 spells CASSRSTSSYNEQFF. The CDR3 DNA follows: TGTGCCAGCAGCCGTAGTACGAGCTCCTACAATGAGCAGTTCTTC.

Worth noting for this clone: Relative to the germline gene, one junction end is altered; a read error may explain this. The chain couples TRBV5-1 to TRBJ2-3; 13 bases align to TRBD2. Per germline, CDR1 SGHRS and CDR2 YFSETQ. The CDR3 is made up of 17 amino acids. The CDR3 DNA reads as TGCGCCAGCGGCTTCAGACTAGCGGGGGGACCCCCAGATACGCAGTATTTT. Translated: CASGFRLAGGPPDTQYF.

The chain recombines TRBV28 with TRBJ1-1; TRBD1 matches at 8 bases. Germline V CDR1 and CDR2: MDHEN, SYDVKM. There are 16 residues in the CDR3. V dropped 5 bases and J dropped 1; count of bases not matched to a gene: 9. The CDR3 is CASSVNPGQGNTEAFF. The CDR3 coding sequence is TGTGCCAGCAGTGTAAACCCCGGACAGGGGAACACTGAAGCTTTCTTT.

The V gene is TRBV25-1, the J gene TRBJ2-5; no reliable D call. The CDR3 consists of 17 residues. The germline V gene encodes CDR1 MGHDK and CDR2 SYGVNS. V dropped 3 bases and J dropped 5 bases, with 22 bases sitting between them. Here the CDR3 DNA reads TGTGCCAGCAGTGATTTGGTCACGTTTAACACGCTGGAGACCCAGTACTTC. As protein: CASSDLVTFNTLETQYF.

This clone was seen only a few times. The CDR3 region is CASSWQWDTIYF. CDR3 bases: TGTGCCAGCAGCTGGCAATGGGACACCATATATTTT. This chain joins TRBV7-9 and TRBJ1-3, with unresolved D. CDR3 length equals 12 residues. CDR1 is SEHNR, CDR2 FQNEAQ, per germline (reference sequence). V lost 4 bases, J lost 8 bases, and 9 bases lay in between.

The V and J genes are TRBV5-6 and TRBJ2-5, with 9 bases matching TRBD2. V shed 2 bases and J 5 bases; nucleotides not matched to a gene: 7. Per germline, CDR1 SGHDT and CDR2 YYEEEE. The CDR3 contains 15 residues. CDR3 nucleotides: TGTGCCAGCAGCTTAGGGGCTAGCGGGATGGAGACCCAGTACTTC. Translation: CASSLGASGMETQYF.

The chain recombines TRBV7-3 with TRBJ2-5; 8 nucleotides line up with TRBD1. Germline trimming cut 6 bases from V and 3 bases from J; bases unmatched to any gene: 9. This CDR3 spans 15 amino acids. Germline CDR1 is SGHTA and CDR2 is FQGTGA. CDR3 region: CASSIGQGFEETQYF. Written as DNA, the CDR3 is TGTGCCAGCAGTATAGGACAGGGTTTCGAAGAGACCCAGTACTTC. Complete variable domain (other parts from reference TRBV7-3 and TRBJ2-5): GAGVSQTPSNKVTEKGKYVELRCDPISGHTALYWYRQSLGQGPEFLIYFQGTGAADDSGLPNDRFFAVRPEGSVSTLKIQRTERGDSAVYLCASSIGQGFEETQYFGPGTRLLVL.